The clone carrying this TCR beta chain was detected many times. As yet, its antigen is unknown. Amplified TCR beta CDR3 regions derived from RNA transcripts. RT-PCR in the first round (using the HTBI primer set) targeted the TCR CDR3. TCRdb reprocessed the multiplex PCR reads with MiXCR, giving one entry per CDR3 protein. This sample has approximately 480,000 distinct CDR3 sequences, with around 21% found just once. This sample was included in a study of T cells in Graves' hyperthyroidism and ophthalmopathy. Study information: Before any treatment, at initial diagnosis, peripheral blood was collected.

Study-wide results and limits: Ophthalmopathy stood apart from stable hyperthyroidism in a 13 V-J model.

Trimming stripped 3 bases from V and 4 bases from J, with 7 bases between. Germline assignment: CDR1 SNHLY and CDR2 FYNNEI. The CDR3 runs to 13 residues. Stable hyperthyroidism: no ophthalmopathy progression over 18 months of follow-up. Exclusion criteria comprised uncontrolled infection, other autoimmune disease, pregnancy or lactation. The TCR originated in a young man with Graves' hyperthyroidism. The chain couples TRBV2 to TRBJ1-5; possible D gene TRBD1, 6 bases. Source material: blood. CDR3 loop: CASSEDRNQPQHF. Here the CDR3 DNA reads TGTGCCAGCAGTGAGGACAGAAATCAGCCCCAGCATTTT.